The rows below give T cell receptor beta chains drawn from one sample of a study of blood T cells in healthy people across ages. TCRdb re-analysed the 5' RACE reads in MiXCR, keeping a single row per CDR3 protein. The sample has about 1.5 million distinct CDR3 sequences; less than 45% are singletons. Sample: blood. The receptors stem from a woman younger than 35 in good health. The CDR3 runs from the conserved cysteine through the conserved F or W. The D gene is left open where the match is weak. Expanded clones are given a class, and other clones once, few, many or no size at all.

j_gene | v_gene | d_gene | abundance | CDR3aa | CDR3nt
TRBJ1-5 | TRBV15 | NA | NA | CATSRDIRDGDQPQHF | TGTGCCACCAGCCGAGACATCAGGGATGGTGATCAGCCCCAGCATTTT
TRBJ2-3 | TRBV29-1 | NA | NA | CSVGPRTDTQYF | TGCAGCGTGGGGCCTCGTACAGATACGCAGTATTTT
TRBJ2-7 | TRBV3-1 | NA | NA | CASSQSLGEQYF | TGTGCCAGCAGCCAATCCCTAGGCGAGCAGTACTTC
TRBJ2-3 | TRBV18 | NA | NA | CASSPGTLYTDTQYF | TGTGCCAGCTCACCCGGGACTTTGTACACAGATACGCAGTATTTT
TRBJ2-7 | TRBV28 | NA | NA | CASSDRARVAEQYF | TGTGCCAGCAGTGACAGAGCTAGGGTTGCCGAGCAGTACTTC
TRBJ2-1 | TRBV20-1 | TRBD1 | few | CSAADRVSYNEQFF | TGCAGTGCGGCGGACAGGGTCTCCTACAATGAGCAGTTCTTC
TRBJ2-3 | TRBV5-1 | NA | many | CASSLGSDTQYF | TGTGCCAGCAGCTTAGGGTCAGATACGCAGTATTTT
TRBJ1-2 | TRBV5-6 | NA | few | CASSLVHNYGYTF | TGTGCCAGCAGCTTGGTGCACAACTATGGCTACACCTTC
TRBJ2-3 | TRBV4-3 | TRBD1 | few | CASSQDREASTDTQYF | TGCGCCAGCAGCCAGGACAGGGAAGCGAGCACAGATACGCAGTATTTT
TRBJ1-6 | TRBV7-9 | NA | NA | CAQPRGVSPLHF | TGTGCCCAACCTCGCGGGGTTTCACCCCTCCACTTT
TRBJ2-3 | TRBV5-5 | NA | NA | CASSFAVNGGTDTQYF | TGTGCCAGCAGCTTCGCGGTGAATGGGGGCACAGATACGCAGTATTTT
TRBJ1-4 | TRBV28 | TRBD1 | NA | CASTTAPGQREKLFF | TGTGCCAGCACTACTGCACCGGGACAGCGGGAAAAACTGTTTTTT
TRBJ2-3 | TRBV19 | TRBD1 | NA | CASSTRPGQPDTQYF | TGTGCCAGTAGTACGAGACCGGGACAGCCAGATACGCAGTATTTT
TRBJ1-2 | TRBV27 | NA | NA | CASSFRGAHYGYTF | TGTGCCAGCAGTTTTCGCGGCGCTCACTATGGCTACACCTTC
TRBJ2-7 | TRBV19 | NA | NA | CASSIVPGRAYNEQYF | TGTGCCAGTAGTATCGTCCCGGGAAGGGCGTACAATGAGCAGTACTTC
TRBJ2-5 | TRBV4-3 | NA | once | CASSQGPPVQETQYF | TGCGCCAGCAGCCAAGGACCCCCGGTCCAAGAGACCCAGTACTTC
TRBJ1-1 | TRBV30 | NA | NA | CAWRLAGRSTEAFF | TGTGCCTGGAGGCTAGCGGGGCGCAGCACTGAAGCTTTCTTT
TRBJ1-2 | TRBV7-9 | TRBD1 | NA | CASSSQGASYGYTF | TGTGCCAGCAGCTCCCAGGGGGCGAGCTATGGCTACACCTTC
TRBJ2-4 | TRBV28 | NA | few | CASSDDENIQYF | TGTGCCAGCAGTGACGACGAAAACATTCAGTACTTC
TRBJ2-1 | TRBV6-5 | NA | once | CASSYGQRSNEQFF | TGTGCCAGCAGTTACGGGCAGAGGTCTAATGAGCAGTTCTTC
TRBJ2-6 | TRBV5-6 | NA | NA | CASSLYPSGANVPTF | TGTGCCAGCAGCTTGTATCCCTCTGGGGCCAACGTCCCGACTTTC
TRBJ1-1 | TRBV4-1 | NA | NA | CASSQLSGASWHTEAFF | TGCGCCAGCAGCCAATTAAGCGGGGCCTCCTGGCACACTGAAGCTTTCTTT
TRBJ1-5 | TRBV30 | NA | NA | CAWSVGGALGQPQHF | TGTGCCTGGAGTGTTGGAGGGGCATTGGGTCAGCCCCAGCATTTT
TRBJ1-4 | TRBV9 | NA | NA | CASSPTGRTNEKLFF | TGTGCCAGCAGCCCCACGGGGAGAACGAATGAAAAACTGTTTTTT
TRBJ2-2 | TRBV5-1 | NA | NA | CASSLSGFTGELFF | TGCGCCAGCAGCTTGTCCGGGTTCACCGGGGAGCTGTTTTTT
TRBJ1-1 | TRBV20-1 | NA | many | CSARGGEIRAFF | TGCAGTGCTAGGGGAGGGGAGATCAGAGCTTTCTTT